Each of the 3 T cell receptor beta chains below was sequenced from the same sample in a study of cytomegalovirus exposure and HLA in healthy donors. 60 Vbeta and 13 Jbeta primers were used in PCR. Assay: immunoSEQ multiplex PCR; the TCRdb copy retains only in-frame clones and omits some. There are fewer than 200,000 clones in the sample; about four fifths occur only once, and approximately 7% lies in the top ten. The specimen was PBMCs. The origin of the receptors is a male donor in good health and CMV-seropositive.

This sequence joins TRBV29-1 and TRBJ1-1; TRBD1 matches 8 bases. The V gene end was trimmed by 3 bases and the J gene end by 6 bases; junction bases not matched to a gene: 9. CDR1 SQVTM and CDR2 ANQGSEA come from the germline V gene. The CDR3 loop spans 14 amino acids. CDR3 in DNA: TGCAGCGTTGACCGCTCAGGGGGCTCAGCTGAAGCTTTCTTT. As protein: CSVDRSGGSAEAFF.

The chain couples TRBV25-1 to TRBJ1-1; 8 bases fit TRBD1. The CDR3 covers 12 residues. Germline loops: CDR1 MGHDK, CDR2 SYGVNS. V lost 3 bases to trimming and J lost 12 bases; unmatched junction nucleotides: 6. For the CDR3, the DNA is TGTGCCAGCAGTGACCAGGGGGCGCCGACTTTCTTT. The encoded protein is CASSDQGAPTFF.

The chain recombines TRBV18 with TRBJ1-2; the D is unclear. V was clipped by 6 bases and J by 4 bases, with 9 bases between them. The CDR3 totals 12 residues. From germline, CDR1 is KGHSH and CDR2 LQKENI. The CDR3 reads CASSGRTYGYTF. The CDR3 DNA follows: TGTGCCAGCTCCGGGAGGACCTATGGCTACACCTTC.